The entry below describes one T cell receptor beta chain. This specimen belongs to a study of cytomegalovirus exposure and HLA in healthy donors. The primer mix had 60 Vbeta and 13 Jbeta primers. Clones were read by immunoSEQ multiplex PCR, and TCRdb kept only the in-frame ones, dropping some. Of around 61,000 clones in the sample, about 86% are singletons; the top ten hold 1.5% to 2%. Looked up from germline, CDR1 is SGHNT and CDR2 is YYREEE (reference sequence). The length of the CDR3 is 14 residues. V lost 1 base and J 6 bases, leaving 13 bases between the germline ends. The sample comprised PBMCs. The origin of this receptor is a man aged 40-50 years in good health and CMV-seronegative. The J gene is TRBJ1-2, the V gene TRBV5-4; perhaps TRBD1 as D (6 bases). The CDR3 loop reads CASSLSWGGDGYTF. The CDR3 DNA sequence: TGTGCCAGCAGCTTGTCGTGGGGGGGCGATGGCTACACCTTC.